The rows below give T cell receptor beta chains drawn from one sample of a study of blood T cell repertoires in COVID-19. Some clones are missing from TCRdb's copy, which holds only in-frame ones; the method was immunoSEQ multiplex PCR. The table has under 200,000 clones, roughly 86% seen once. The sequencing sample was made of PBMCs or T cells enriched from blood (not recorded which). The receptors stem from a man aged 35 to 55 with acute COVID-19. Each CDR3 is given with its conserved first and last residue. The order of the fields is D gene, V gene, J gene, clone size, CDR3 DNA, CDR3 protein. A D gene is named only where the DNA matches it firmly. Clone sizes are given selectively: once, few, many, or a class where the clone is expanded.

>TRBD1|TRBV6-5|TRBJ1-2|.
TGTGCCAGCTGGGACAGGGAGGTCGGGCCCTATGGCTACACCTTC
CASWDREVGPYGYTF
>.|TRBV5-1|TRBJ1-2|once
TGCGCCAGCAGCACGGGACTTGAGCTGCAAGGCTACACCTTC
CASSTGLELQGYTF
>.|TRBV7-9|TRBJ2-2|.
TGTGCCAGCAGCTTTCATACGGGACATAACACCGGGGAGCTGTTTTTT
CASSFHTGHNTGELFF
>TRBD1|TRBV9|TRBJ1-3|.
TGTGCCAGCAGCGTAAAACGGGAGGGGGCGCCTGGAAACACCATATATTTT
CASSVKREGAPGNTIYF
>TRBD1|TRBV27|TRBJ1-2|.
TGTGCCAGCAGTTTGAAGGGAACAGGGGGCAGGGGCTATGGCTACACCTTC
CASSLKGTGGRGYGYTF
>TRBD1|TRBV28|TRBJ1-1|.
TGTGCCAGCAGTTCCTCCGACAGGGTCACTGAAGCTTTCTTT
CASSSSDRVTEAFF
>.|TRBV2|TRBJ1-2|few
TGTGCCAGCAGTGGCGGGACTGGCTACACCTTC
CASSGGTGYTF
>TRBD1|TRBV4-1|TRBJ2-5|.
TGCGCCAGCAGCCAAGATGGAACAGGGGATGAGACCCAGTACTTC
CASSQDGTGDETQYF
>.|TRBV6-5|TRBJ1-2|once
TGTGCCACCACGAGGGATGGCTACACCTTC
CATTRDGYTF
>.|TRBV5-4|TRBJ1-1|once
TGTGCCAGCAGCTTTTCTGGGGGCAGAACTGAAGCTTTCTTT
CASSFSGGRTEAFF
>.|TRBV23-1|TRBJ2-7|.
TGCGCCAGCAGTCCTCCCAGGAGGGCATCACTCTACGAGCAGTACTTC
CASSPPRRASLYEQYF
>.|TRBV7-8|TRBJ2-3|.
TGTGCCAGCAGCTTAGAGCTACTTCCAGATACGCAGTATTTT
CASSLELLPDTQYF
>TRBD1|TRBV24-1|TRBJ2-7|.
TGTGCCACCAGGGGACAGGGCGCCTACTACGAGCAGTACTTC
CATRGQGAYYEQYF
>TRBD2|TRBV30|TRBJ2-7|.
TGTGCCTGGAGTGGTGGGACTAGCGGGAGGAGCGAGCAGTACTTC
CAWSGGTSGRSEQYF
>.|TRBV7-2|TRBJ1-4|.
TGTGCCAGCAGCTCATGGGACGGACAGAATGAAAAACTGTTTTTT
CASSSWDGQNEKLFF
>TRBD2|TRBV4-3|TRBJ2-7|.
TGCGCCAGCAGCCAAGATCGTTCCGTAGCGGGAAGCGAGCAGTACTTC
CASSQDRSVAGSEQYF
>TRBD1|TRBV19|TRBJ1-2|.
TGTGCCAGTAGTATGACAGGGAACTATGGCTACACCTTC
CASSMTGNYGYTF
>TRBD2|TRBV28|TRBJ2-1|few
TGTGCCAGCAGGTCGTCGAGGGAGGGCCCGATCAATGAGCAGTTCTTC
CASRSSREGPINEQFF
>TRBD1|TRBV6-1|TRBJ1-5|.
TGTGCCAGCAGTGAAGAAAGGGGACAGGCTAGGAGACAGCCCCAGCATTTT
CASSEERGQARRQPQHF
>.|TRBV11-2|TRBJ1-2|.
TGTGCCAGCAGCTTCTCAGGCAGCGGAACCTCTGGCTACACCTTC
CASSFSGSGTSGYTF
>.|TRBV28|TRBJ2-7|.
TGTACCAGCAGTGAGGGTGGGTACGAGCAGTACTTC
CTSSEGGYEQYF
>.|TRBV30|TRBJ1-5|once
TGTGCCTGGAGTACGGGTAGCAATCAGCCCCAGCATTTT
CAWSTGSNQPQHF
>TRBD2|TRBV7-8|TRBJ2-7|.
TGTGCCAGCAGCTTAGGGGGCGGCGGGAGCTCCTACGAGCAGTACTTC
CASSLGGGGSSYEQYF
>TRBD1|TRBV5-5|TRBJ1-3|once
TGTGCCAGCAGCACCGACAGGGTAGAGAACACCATATATTTT
CASSTDRVENTIYF
>TRBD2|TRBV27|TRBJ2-7|.
TGTGCCAGCAGACCAATGCGGGAGCGGTCCTACGAGCAGTACTTC
CASRPMRERSYEQYF
>TRBD2|TRBV19|TRBJ2-2|.
TGTGCCAGTAGTATGGGAGCGGGAGGGCCAGTGGAGCTGTTTTTT
CASSMGAGGPVELFF
>.|TRBV2|TRBJ1-3|.
TGTGCCAGCAGTCAGGGTTACGGAAACACCATATATTTT
CASSQGYGNTIYF
>.|TRBV18|TRBJ2-7|few
TGTGCCAGCTCACGATCAGGGTCTTCCTACGAGCAGTACTTC
CASSRSGSSYEQYF
>.|TRBV30|TRBJ1-2|.
TGTGCCTGGAGTGTGCTCTCGCGGCAACTGAATAACTATGGCTACACCTTC
CAWSVLSRQLNNYGYTF
>TRBD1|TRBV13|TRBJ1-1|.
TGTGCCAGCAATCATAACAGGGGAGGCACTGAAGCTTTCTTT
CASNHNRGGTEAFF
>.|TRBV28|TRBJ1-1|.
TGTGCCAGCAGTTTAGATGTCCATACGAGAGTGAACACTGAAGCTTTCTTT
CASSLDVHTRVNTEAFF
>.|TRBV4-2|TRBJ1-4|.
TGTGCCAGCAGCCCCGGTGGGGCGACGGCTAATGAAAAACTGTTTTTT
CASSPGGATANEKLFF
>.|TRBV7-6|TRBJ2-5|.
TGTGCCAGCAGCTTGACCGGGAGTAAAAAAGAGACCCAGTACTTC
CASSLTGSKKETQYF
>.|TRBV27|TRBJ1-5|.
TGTGCCAGCACCCTGGCCGGGGGAAGCAATCAGCCCCAGCATTTT
CASTLAGGSNQPQHF
>.|TRBV2|TRBJ1-1|.
TGTGCCAGCAGTGCAGGTGAGAACACTGAAGCTTTCTTT
CASSAGENTEAFF
>.|TRBV6-2/TRBV6-3|TRBJ1-2|.
TGTGCCAGCAGTTACAGGAGACCTCACCGGTACACCTTC
CASSYRRPHRYTF
>.|TRBV7-3|TRBJ1-1|.
TGTGCCAGCAGCTTATCAACCGTCGGGTACACTGAAGCTTTCTTT
CASSLSTVGYTEAFF
>.|TRBV27|TRBJ1-2|.
TGTGCCAGCAGTTTATCTTCTCAGGACTATGGCTACACCTTC
CASSLSSQDYGYTF
>TRBD2|TRBV18|TRBJ2-1|once
TGTGCCAGCTCACCTTGGGCGGGAGGGCAAGGCAATGAGCAGTTCTTC
CASSPWAGGQGNEQFF
>.|TRBV5-4|TRBJ2-1|.
TGTGCCAGCAGCTTGGACTCCCTCTCTAAGCAGTTCTTC
CASSLDSLSKQFF
>TRBD1|TRBV4-2|TRBJ1-2|.
TGTGCCAGCAGCCGCCCGGGACAGGCTGGGTTTGGCTACACCTTC
CASSRPGQAGFGYTF
>TRBD2|TRBV27|TRBJ2-4|.
TGTGCCAGCAGTTTATTTGCGGGACTAGACATTCAGTACTTC
CASSLFAGLDIQYF